This T cell receptor beta chain was sequenced in a study of HIV-infected patients and healthy controls. Roughly three months, about 14 weeks, into antiretroviral therapy, follow-up blood was collected. The repertoire came from unfractionated whole blood and reflected all unsorted peripheral T cells. Donors lacked febrile or AIDS-related illness, tumors, and hepatitis B or C coinfection. cDNA was made from approximately 500 ng RNA using alpha and beta constant primers. Using multiplexing indices, alpha and beta chain libraries were generated apart by chain-specific third strand synthesis. TCRdb processed the 5' RACE reads anew with MiXCR; each CDR3 protein has one entry. The sample includes roughly 20,000 distinct CDR3 sequences, about 9% of them seen just once. The sample holds many counts of this clonotype. V lost 3 bases, J lost 6 bases, and 14 bases stayed unmatched. The CDR3 is made up of 16 amino acids. From germline, CDR1 is MNHEY and CDR2 SMNVEV (reference sequence).

The clonotype originates from an adult with HIV infection. The J gene is TRBJ2-7, the V gene TRBV27; 7 nucleotides match TRBD1. Material: blood, obtained during antiretroviral therapy. As DNA, the CDR3 is TGTGCCAGCAGTTTGGACAGCCCGACAGGGTGGGGCGAGCAGTACTTC. Its protein is CASSLDSPTGWGEQYF.